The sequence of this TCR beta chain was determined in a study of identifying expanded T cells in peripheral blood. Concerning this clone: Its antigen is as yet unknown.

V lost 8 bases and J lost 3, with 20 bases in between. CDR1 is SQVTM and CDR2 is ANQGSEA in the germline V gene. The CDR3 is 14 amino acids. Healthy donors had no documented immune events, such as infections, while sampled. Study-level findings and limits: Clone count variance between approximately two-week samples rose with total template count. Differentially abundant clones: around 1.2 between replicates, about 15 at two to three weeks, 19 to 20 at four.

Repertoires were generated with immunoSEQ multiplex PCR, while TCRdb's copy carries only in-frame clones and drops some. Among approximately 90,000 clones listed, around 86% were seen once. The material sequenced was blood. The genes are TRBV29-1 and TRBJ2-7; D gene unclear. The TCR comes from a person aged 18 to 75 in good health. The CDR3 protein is CSSDCGRRNYEQYF. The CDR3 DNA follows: TGCAGCTCAGATTGTGGGCGGAGAAACTACGAGCAGTACTTC.